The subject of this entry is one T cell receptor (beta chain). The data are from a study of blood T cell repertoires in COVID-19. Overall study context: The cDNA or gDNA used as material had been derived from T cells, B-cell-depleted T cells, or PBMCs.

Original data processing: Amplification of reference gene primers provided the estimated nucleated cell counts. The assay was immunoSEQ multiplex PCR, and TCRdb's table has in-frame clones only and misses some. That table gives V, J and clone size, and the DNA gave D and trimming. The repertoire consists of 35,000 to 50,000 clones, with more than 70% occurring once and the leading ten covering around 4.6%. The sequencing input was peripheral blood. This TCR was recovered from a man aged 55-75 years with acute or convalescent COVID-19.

CDR3 residues: CASGRSGTGEGYTF. CDR3 DNA: TGTGCCAGCGGGCGTTCCGGGACAGGGGAAGGCTACACCTTC. The chain uses TRBV6-1 and TRBJ1-2, with TRBD1 matching 10 bases. Looked up from germline, CDR1 is MNHNS and CDR2 is SASEGT. The CDR3 totals 14 residues. With V trimmed by 8 bases and J by 8 bases, 11 bases remained unmatched.